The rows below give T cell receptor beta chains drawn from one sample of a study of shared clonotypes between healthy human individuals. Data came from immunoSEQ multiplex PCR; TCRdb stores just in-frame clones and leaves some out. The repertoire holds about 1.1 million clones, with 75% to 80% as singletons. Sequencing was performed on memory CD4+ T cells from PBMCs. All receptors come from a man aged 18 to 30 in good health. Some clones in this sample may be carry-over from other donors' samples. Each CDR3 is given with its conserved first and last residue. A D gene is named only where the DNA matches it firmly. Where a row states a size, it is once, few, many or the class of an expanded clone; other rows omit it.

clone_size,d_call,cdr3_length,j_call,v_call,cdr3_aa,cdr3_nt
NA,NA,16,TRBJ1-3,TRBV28,CASSPGGSNSGNTIYF,TGTGCCAGCAGTCCTGGGGGTTCTAACTCTGGAAACACCATATATTTT
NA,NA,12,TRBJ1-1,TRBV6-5,CASSYGGTEAFF,TGTGCCAGCAGTTATGGGGGCACTGAAGCTTTCTTT
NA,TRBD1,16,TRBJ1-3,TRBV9,CASSPHGEGAGNTIYF,TGTGCCAGCAGCCCCCACGGGGAGGGGGCAGGAAACACCATATATTTT
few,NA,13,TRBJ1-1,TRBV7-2,CASSPWGNTEAFF,TGTGCCAGCAGCCCATGGGGTAACACTGAAGCTTTCTTT
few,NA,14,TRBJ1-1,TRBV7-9,CASSLAHVNTEAFF,TGTGCCAGCAGCTTAGCGCATGTGAACACTGAAGCTTTCTTT
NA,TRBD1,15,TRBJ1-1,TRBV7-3,CASSLQGASSDEAFF,TGTGCCAGCAGCCTTCAGGGGGCGTCGTCCGATGAAGCTTTCTTT
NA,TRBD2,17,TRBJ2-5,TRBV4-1,CASSRPLAGPTRETQYF,TGCGCCAGCAGCCGCCCACTAGCGGGACCGACTAGAGAGACCCAGTACTTC
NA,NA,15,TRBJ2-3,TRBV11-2,CASSLQQSWTDTQYF,TGTGCCAGCAGCTTACAACAGTCCTGGACAGATACGCAGTATTTT
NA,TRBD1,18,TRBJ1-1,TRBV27,CASSTPRYRGRPNTEAFF,TGTGCCAGCAGTACACCCCGGTACAGGGGGCGCCCAAACACTGAAGCTTTCTTT
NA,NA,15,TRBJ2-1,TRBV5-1,CASSLQPAPNNEQFF,TGCGCCAGCAGCTTGCAGCCAGCCCCCAACAATGAGCAGTTCTTC
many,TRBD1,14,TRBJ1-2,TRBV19,CASSRGQGRDGYTF,TGTGCCAGTAGTAGGGGACAGGGGAGAGATGGCTACACCTTC
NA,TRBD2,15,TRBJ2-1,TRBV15,CATSKLAGVANEQFF,TGTGCCACCAGCAAACTAGCGGGAGTAGCCAATGAGCAGTTCTTC
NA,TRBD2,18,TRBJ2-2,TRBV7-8,CASSSGTSGRPNTGELFF,TGTGCCAGCAGCTCGGGAACTAGCGGGAGACCAAACACCGGGGAGCTGTTTTTT
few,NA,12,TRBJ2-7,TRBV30,CAWSVQGHEQYF,TGTGCCTGGAGTGTCCAGGGGCACGAGCAGTACTTC
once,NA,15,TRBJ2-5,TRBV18,CASSPGTIRGETQYF,TGTGCCAGCTCACCAGGGACCATTAGAGGCGAGACCCAGTACTTC
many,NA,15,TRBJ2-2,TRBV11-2,CASSFHTNLGGELFF,TGTGCCAGCAGCTTTCACACCAACTTAGGCGGGGAGCTGTTTTTT
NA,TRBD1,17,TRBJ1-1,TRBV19,CASSIRIGQAAGTEAFF,TGTGCCAGTAGTATCCGGATCGGACAGGCGGCCGGCACTGAAGCTTTCTTT
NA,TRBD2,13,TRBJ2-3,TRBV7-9,CASSSTSGRTQYF,TGTGCCAGCAGCTCGACTAGCGGGCGAACGCAGTATTTT
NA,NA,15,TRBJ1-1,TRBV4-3,CASSQSLTEGRLAFF,TGCGCCAGCAGCCAAAGCTTAACAGAGGGGCGCTTAGCTTTCTTT
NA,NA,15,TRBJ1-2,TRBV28,CASSSPGAELYGYTF,TGTGCCAGCAGTTCCCCGGGAGCCGAGCTCTATGGCTACACCTTC
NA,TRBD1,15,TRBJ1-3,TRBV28,CASSLYHRGQNTIYF,TGTGCCAGCAGTTTATACCACAGGGGGCAGAACACCATATATTTT
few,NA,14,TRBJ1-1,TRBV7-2,CASSPPAASAKAFF,TGTGCCAGCAGCCCTCCTGCAGCGTCAGCGAAAGCTTTCTTT
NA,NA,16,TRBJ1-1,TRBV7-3,CASSDQGRAGNTEAFF,TGTGCCAGCAGCGATCAGGGGAGAGCCGGGAACACTGAAGCTTTCTTT
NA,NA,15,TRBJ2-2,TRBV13,CASSLVGGAGGELFF,TGTGCCAGCAGCTTAGTGGGGGGCGCTGGCGGGGAGCTGTTTTTT
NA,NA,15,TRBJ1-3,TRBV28,CASSYGTRSGNTIYF,TGTGCCAGCAGTTACGGGACCCGATCTGGAAACACCATATATTTT
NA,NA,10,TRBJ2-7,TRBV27,CASSQAGQYF,TGTGCCAGCAGTCAAGCCGGGCAGTACTTC
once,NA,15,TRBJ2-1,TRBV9,CASSGSASSYNEQFF,TGTGCCAGCAGCGGGTCGGCGTCGTCCTACAATGAGCAGTTCTTC
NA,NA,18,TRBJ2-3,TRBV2,CASSEARTPTPGTDTQYF,TGTGCCAGCAGTGAAGCGCGGACCCCAACCCCGGGGACAGATACGCAGTATTTT
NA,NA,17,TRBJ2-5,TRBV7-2,CATSPEGGTVGEETQYF,TGTGCCACCTCCCCCGAGGGTGGGACCGTAGGGGAAGAGACCCAGTACTTC
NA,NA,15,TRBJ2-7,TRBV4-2,CASSPGGSGGYEQYF,TGTGCCAGCAGCCCCGGAGGTTCCGGGGGCTACGAGCAGTACTTC
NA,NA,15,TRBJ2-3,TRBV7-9,CASSSRGDSTDTQYF,TGTGCCAGCTCATCGAGGGGGGACAGCACAGATACGCAGTATTTT
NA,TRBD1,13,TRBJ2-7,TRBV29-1,CSVGRDRAYEQYF,TGCAGCGTTGGAAGGGACAGGGCCTACGAGCAGTACTTC
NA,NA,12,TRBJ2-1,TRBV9,CASSVGWERLFF,TGTGCCAGCAGCGTAGGGTGGGAGAGGCTGTTCTTC
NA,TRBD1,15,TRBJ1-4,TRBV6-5,CATSPGGATNEKLFF,TGTGCCACCAGTCCAGGGGGAGCAACTAATGAAAAACTGTTTTTT
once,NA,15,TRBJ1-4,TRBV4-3,CASSWWVTANEKLFF,TGCGCCAGCAGCTGGTGGGTGACAGCTAATGAAAAACTGTTTTTT
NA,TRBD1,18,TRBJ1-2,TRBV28,CASSLSGQGKGTNYGYTF,TGTGCCAGCAGTTTGTCCGGACAGGGGAAGGGGACAAACTATGGCTACACCTTC
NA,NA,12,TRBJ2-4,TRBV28,CASSSNPVVQYF,TGTGCCAGCAGTTCCAACCCCGTCGTTCAGTACTTC
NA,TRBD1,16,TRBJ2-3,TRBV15,CATSRGETGGSDTQYF,TGTGCCACCAGCAGAGGAGAGACAGGGGGGTCAGATACGCAGTATTTT
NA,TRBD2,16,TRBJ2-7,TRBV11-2,CASSRTSARDSYEQYF,TGTGCCAGCAGCCGTACTAGCGCTAGAGACTCCTACGAGCAGTACTTC
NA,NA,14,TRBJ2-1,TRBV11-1,CASSLRDAYNEQFF,TGTGCCAGCAGCCTCCGGGACGCATACAATGAGCAGTTCTTC
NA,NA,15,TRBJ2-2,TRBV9,CASSVDGINTGELFF,TGTGCCAGCAGCGTAGACGGGATAAACACCGGGGAGCTGTTTTTT
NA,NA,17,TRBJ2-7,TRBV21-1,CASSIPPLGTGCYEQYF,TGTGCCAGCAGCATTCCGCCCTTGGGGACAGGGTGTTACGAGCAGTACTTC
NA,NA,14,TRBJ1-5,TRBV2,CASKSGGGPQPQHF,TGTGCCAGCAAATCTGGGGGGGGGCCTCAGCCCCAGCATTTT
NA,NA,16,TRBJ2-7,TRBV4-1,CASSQGGTDGTRVKYF,TGCGCCAGCAGCCAAGGAGGGACAGACGGGACTAGGGTGAAGTACTTC
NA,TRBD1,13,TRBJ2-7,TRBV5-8,CASSSTGGYEQYF,TGTGCCAGCAGCTCGACAGGGGGCTACGAGCAGTACTTC
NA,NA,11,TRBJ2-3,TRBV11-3,CASSTGTRVYF,TGTGCCAGCAGCACCGGGACTCGCGTGTATTTT
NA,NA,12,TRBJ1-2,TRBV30,CAWKDTGTGYTF,TGTGCCTGGAAAGACACAGGCACTGGCTACACCTTC
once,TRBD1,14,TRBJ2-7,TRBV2,CASSDQQGANEQYF,TGTGCCAGCAGTGATCAACAGGGGGCCAACGAGCAGTACTTC
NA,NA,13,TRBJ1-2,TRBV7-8,CASSLAGLGGYTF,TGTGCCAGCAGCTTAGCAGGGCTGGGGGGCTACACCTTC
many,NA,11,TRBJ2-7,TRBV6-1,CASVNSYEQYF,TGTGCCAGCGTCAATTCCTACGAGCAGTACTTC
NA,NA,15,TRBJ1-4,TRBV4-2,CASSQDRDRNEKLFF,TGTGCCAGCAGCCAAGATCGGGACCGAAATGAAAAACTGTTTTTT
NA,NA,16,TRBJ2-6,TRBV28,CASSNSESSGANVLTF,TGTGCCAGCAGCAACAGCGAAAGCTCTGGGGCCAACGTCCTGACTTTC
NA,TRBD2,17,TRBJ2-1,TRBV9,CASTRSGAGGYHNEQFF,TGTGCCAGCACCCGAAGCGGGGCGGGAGGGTATCACAATGAGCAGTTCTTC
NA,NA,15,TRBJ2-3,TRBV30,CAWSAGAGGIDTQYF,TGTGCCTGGAGTGCAGGGGCCGGAGGTATAGATACGCAGTATTTT
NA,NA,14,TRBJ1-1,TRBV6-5,CASSPRRGETEAFF,TGTGCCAGCAGCCCCCGTCGGGGGGAGACTGAAGCTTTCTTT
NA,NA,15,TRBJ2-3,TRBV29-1,CSVFILAGITDTQYF,TGCAGCGTTTTCATCCTGGCGGGGATCACAGATACGCAGTATTTT
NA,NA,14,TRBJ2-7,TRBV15,CATSREGGSYEQYF,TGTGCCACCAGCAGAGAAGGGGGTAGTTACGAGCAGTACTTC
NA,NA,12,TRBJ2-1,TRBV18,CASSKVSNEQFF,TGTGCCAGCTCAAAGGTTAGCAATGAGCAGTTCTTC
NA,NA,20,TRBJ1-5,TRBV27,CASSNRKGVGSLYSNQPQHF,TGTGCCAGCAGTAACCGGAAGGGTGTTGGAAGTTTGTATAGCAATCAGCCCCAGCATTTT
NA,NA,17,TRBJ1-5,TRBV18,CASSPRPVQGTNQPQHF,TGTGCCAGCTCACCAAGGCCCGTGCAGGGTACCAATCAGCCCCAGCATTTT